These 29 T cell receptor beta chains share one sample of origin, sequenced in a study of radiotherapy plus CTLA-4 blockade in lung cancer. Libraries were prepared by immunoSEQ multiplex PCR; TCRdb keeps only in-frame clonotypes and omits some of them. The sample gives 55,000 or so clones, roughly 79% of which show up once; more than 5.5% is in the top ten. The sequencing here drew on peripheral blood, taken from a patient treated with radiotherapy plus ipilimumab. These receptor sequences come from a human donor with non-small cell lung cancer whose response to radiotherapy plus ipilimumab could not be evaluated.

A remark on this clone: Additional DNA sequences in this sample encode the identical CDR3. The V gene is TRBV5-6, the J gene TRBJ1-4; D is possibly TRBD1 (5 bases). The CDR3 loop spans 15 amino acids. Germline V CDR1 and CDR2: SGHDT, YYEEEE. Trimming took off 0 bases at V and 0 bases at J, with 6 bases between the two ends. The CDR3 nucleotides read TGTGCCAGCAGCTTGGGGGGCGCAACTAATGAAAAACTGTTTTTT. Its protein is CASSLGGATNEKLFF.

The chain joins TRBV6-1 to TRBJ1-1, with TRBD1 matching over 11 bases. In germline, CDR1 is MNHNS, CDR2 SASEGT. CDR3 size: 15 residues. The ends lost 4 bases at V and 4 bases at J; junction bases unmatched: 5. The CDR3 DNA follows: TGTGCCAGCAGTGTGACTGGACAGGGGGCCACTGAAGCTTTCTTT. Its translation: CASSVTGQGATEAFF.

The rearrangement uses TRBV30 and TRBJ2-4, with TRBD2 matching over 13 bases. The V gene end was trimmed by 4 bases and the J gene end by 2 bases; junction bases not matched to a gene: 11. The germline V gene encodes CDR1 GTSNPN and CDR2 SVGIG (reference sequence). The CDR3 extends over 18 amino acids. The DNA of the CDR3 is TGTGCCTGGAACCGGCGGACTAGCGGGAGTGAGTCCAAAAACATTCAGTACTTC. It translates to CAWNRRTSGSESKNIQYF.

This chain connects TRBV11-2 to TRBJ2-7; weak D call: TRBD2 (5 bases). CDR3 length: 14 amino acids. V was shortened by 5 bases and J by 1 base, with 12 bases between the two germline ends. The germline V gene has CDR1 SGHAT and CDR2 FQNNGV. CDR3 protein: CASSLGGRSYEQYF. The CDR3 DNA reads TGTGCCAGCAGCCTAGGAGGCCGATCCTACGAGCAGTACTTC.

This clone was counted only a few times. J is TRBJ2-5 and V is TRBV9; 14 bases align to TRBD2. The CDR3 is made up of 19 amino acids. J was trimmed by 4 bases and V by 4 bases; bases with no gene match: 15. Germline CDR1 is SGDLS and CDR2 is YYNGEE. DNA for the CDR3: TGTGCCAGCAGCCCAGGTGGGACTAGCGGGGGTGGGGCAGGAGAGACCCAGTACTTC. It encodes CASSPGGTSGGGAGETQYF.

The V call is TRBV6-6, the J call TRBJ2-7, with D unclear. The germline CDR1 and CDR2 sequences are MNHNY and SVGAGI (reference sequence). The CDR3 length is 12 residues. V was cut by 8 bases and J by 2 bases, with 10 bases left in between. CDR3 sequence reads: CASDTGTYEQYF. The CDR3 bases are TGTGCCAGCGATACCGGTACCTACGAGCAGTACTTC.

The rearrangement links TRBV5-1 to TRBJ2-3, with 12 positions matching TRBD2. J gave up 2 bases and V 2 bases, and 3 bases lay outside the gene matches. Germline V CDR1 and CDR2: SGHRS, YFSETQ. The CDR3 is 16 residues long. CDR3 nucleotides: TGCGCCAGCAGCTTACTAGCGGGGGGTCCCACAGATACGCAGTATTTT. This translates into CASSLLAGGPTDTQYF.

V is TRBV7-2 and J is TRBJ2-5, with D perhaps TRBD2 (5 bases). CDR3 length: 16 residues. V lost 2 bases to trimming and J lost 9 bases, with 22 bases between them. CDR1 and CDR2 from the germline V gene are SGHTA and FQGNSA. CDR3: CASSLMGVQSGEAQYF. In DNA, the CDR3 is TGTGCCAGCAGCTTAATGGGAGTTCAGAGTGGCGAGGCCCAGTACTTC.

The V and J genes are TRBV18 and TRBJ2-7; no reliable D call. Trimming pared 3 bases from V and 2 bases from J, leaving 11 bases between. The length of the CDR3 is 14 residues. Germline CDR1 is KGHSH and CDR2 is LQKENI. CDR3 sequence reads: CASSPESLPYEQYF. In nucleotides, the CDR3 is TGTGCCAGCTCACCGGAGAGTTTGCCCTACGAGCAGTACTTC.

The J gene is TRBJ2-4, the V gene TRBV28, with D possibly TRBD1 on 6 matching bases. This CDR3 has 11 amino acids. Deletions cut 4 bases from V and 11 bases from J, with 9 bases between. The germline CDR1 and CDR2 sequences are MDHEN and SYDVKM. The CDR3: CASSYRAVQYF. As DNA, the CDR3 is TGTGCCAGCAGTTACAGGGCCGTTCAGTACTTC. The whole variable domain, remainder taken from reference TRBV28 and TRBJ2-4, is DVKVTQSSRYLVKRTGEKVFLECVQDMDHENMFWYRQDPGLGLRLIYFSYDVKMKEKGDIPEGYSVSREKKERFSLILESASTNQTSMYLCASSYRAVQYFGAGTRLSVL.

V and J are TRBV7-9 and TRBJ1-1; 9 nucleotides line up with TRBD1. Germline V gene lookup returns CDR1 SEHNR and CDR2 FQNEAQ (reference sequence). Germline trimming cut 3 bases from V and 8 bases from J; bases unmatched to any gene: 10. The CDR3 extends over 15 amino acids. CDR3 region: CASSFGPGTGPEAFF. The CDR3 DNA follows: TGTGCCAGCAGCTTCGGTCCCGGGACAGGGCCGGAAGCTTTCTTT.

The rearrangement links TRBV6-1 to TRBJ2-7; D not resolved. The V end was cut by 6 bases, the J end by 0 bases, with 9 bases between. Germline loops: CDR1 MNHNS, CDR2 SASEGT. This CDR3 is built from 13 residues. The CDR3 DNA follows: TGTGCCAGCAGGATGGGCAGCTCCTACGAGCAGTACTTC. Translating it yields CASRMGSSYEQYF.

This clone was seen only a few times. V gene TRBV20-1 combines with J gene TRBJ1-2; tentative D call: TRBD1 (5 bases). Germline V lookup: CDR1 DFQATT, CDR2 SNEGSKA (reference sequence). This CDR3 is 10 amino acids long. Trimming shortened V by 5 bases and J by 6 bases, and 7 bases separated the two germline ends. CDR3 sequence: CSAAGDGYTF. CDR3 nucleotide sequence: TGCAGTGCTGCGGGGGATGGCTACACCTTC.

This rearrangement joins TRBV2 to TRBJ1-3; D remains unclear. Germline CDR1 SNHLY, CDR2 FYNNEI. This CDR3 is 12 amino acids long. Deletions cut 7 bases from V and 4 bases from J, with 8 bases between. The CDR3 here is CASKGEGNTIYF. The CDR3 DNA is TGTGCCAGCAAGGGAGAGGGAAACACCATATATTTT.

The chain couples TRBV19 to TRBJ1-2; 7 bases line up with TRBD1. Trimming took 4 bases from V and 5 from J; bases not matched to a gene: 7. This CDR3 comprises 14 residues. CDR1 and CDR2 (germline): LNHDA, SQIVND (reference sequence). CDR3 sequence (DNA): TGTGCCAGTAGTACCCGGGGACAGCAGTATGGCTACACCTTC. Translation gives CASSTRGQQYGYTF.

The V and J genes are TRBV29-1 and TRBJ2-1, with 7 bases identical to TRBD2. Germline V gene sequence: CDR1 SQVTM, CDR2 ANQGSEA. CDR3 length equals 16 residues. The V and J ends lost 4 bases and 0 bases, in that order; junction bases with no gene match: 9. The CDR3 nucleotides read TGCAGCGTTGGGGGAGCGGGGCCTAGCTCCTACAATGAGCAGTTCTTC. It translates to CSVGGAGPSSYNEQFF.

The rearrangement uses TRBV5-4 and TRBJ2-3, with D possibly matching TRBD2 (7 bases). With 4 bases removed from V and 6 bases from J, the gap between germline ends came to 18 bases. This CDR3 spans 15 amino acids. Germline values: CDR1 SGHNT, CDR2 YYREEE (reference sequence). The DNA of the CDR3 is TGTGCCAGCAGCCCTTTTGGGGGGGGCGCGGATACGCAGTATTTT. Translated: CASSPFGGGADTQYF.

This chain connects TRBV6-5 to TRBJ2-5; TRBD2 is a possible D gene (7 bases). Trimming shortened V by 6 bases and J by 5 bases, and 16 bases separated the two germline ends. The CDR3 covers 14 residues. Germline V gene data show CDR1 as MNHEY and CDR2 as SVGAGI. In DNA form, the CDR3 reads TGTGCCAGCAGGACCCAGGGGAGGGAGGAGACCCAGTACTTC. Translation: CASRTQGREETQYF.

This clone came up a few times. The CDR3 loop is CASSLDRVGTEAFF. As DNA, the CDR3 is TGTGCCAGCAGCTTAGACAGGGTCGGCACTGAAGCTTTCTTT. The J gene is TRBJ1-1, the V gene TRBV11-2; maybe TRBD1 (5 bases). CDR3 size: 14 residues. Germline CDR1 SGHAT, CDR2 FQNNGV. Trimming took off 0 bases at V and 4 bases at J, with 9 bases between the two ends.

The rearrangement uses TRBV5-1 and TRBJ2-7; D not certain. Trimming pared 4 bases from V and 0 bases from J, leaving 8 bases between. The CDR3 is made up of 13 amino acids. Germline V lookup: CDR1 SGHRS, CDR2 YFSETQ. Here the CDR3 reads CASSPENSYEQYF. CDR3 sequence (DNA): TGCGCCAGCAGCCCTGAGAACTCCTACGAGCAGTACTTC.

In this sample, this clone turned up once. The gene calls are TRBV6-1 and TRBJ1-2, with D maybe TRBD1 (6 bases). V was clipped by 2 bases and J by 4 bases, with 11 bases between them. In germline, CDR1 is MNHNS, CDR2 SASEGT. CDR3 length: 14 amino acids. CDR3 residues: CASSERGLAYGYTF. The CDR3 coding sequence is TGTGCCAGCAGTGAAAGGGGGTTAGCCTATGGCTACACCTTC.

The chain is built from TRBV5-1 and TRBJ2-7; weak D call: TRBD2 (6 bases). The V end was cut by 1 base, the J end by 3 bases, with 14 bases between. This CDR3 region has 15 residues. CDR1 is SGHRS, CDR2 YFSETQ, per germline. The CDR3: CASSLTRGKDYEQYF. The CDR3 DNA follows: TGCGCCAGCAGCTTGACGCGCGGGAAGGACTACGAGCAGTACTTC.

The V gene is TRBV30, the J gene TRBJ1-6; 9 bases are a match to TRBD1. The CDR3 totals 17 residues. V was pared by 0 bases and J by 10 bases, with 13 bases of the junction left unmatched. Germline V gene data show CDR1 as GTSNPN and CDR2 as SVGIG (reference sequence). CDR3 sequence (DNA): TGTGCCTGGAGTGTAAGGACAGGGGTTAATGAGGGATCACCCCTCCACTTT. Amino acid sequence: CAWSVRTGVNEGSPLHF.

Written as DNA, the CDR3 is TGTGCCAGCAGCCTGGACTCACCTAGTGGGGGAGGGATTTACAATGAGCAGTTCTTC. Amino acid sequence: CASSLDSPSGGGIYNEQFF. The rearrangement links TRBV11-2 to TRBJ2-1, with 7 bases aligning to TRBD2. The CDR3 runs 19 residues. CDR1 SGHAT and CDR2 FQNNGV come from the germline V gene. V lost 5 bases and J lost 4; bases outside the gene matches: 20.

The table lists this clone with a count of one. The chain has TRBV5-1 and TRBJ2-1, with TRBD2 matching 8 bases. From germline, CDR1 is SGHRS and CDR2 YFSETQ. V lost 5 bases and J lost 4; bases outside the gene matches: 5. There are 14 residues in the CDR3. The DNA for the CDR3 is TGCGCCAGCAGTATCCGGGGGGGGTACAATGAGCAGTTCTTC. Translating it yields CASSIRGGYNEQFF.

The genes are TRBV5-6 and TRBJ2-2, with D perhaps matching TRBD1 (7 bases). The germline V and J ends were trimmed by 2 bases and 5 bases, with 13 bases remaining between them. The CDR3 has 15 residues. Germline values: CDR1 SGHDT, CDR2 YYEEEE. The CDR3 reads CASSFWRGRTGELFF. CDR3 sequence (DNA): TGTGCCAGCAGCTTCTGGAGGGGGCGAACCGGGGAGCTGTTTTTT.

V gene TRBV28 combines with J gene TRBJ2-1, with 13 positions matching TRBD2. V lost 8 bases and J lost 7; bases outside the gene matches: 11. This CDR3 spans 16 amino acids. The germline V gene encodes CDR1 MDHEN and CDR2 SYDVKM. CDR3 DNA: TGTGCCAGCTGCTCCCTCGGACTAGCGGGAGTGAATGAGCAGTTCTTC. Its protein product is CASCSLGLAGVNEQFF.

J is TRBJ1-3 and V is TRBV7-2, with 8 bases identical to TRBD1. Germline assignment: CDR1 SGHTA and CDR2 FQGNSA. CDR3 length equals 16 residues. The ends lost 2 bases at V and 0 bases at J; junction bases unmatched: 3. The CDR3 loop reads CASSLSQGASGNTIYF. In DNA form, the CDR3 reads TGTGCCAGCAGCTTATCCCAGGGGGCCTCTGGAAACACCATATATTTT.

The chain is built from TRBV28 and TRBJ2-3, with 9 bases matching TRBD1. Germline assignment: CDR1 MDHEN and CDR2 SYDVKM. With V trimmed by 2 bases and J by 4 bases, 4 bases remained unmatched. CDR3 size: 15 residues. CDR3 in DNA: TGTGCCAGCAGTTTAGGGGGACAGGGCCCAGATACGCAGTATTTT. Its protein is CASSLGGQGPDTQYF.